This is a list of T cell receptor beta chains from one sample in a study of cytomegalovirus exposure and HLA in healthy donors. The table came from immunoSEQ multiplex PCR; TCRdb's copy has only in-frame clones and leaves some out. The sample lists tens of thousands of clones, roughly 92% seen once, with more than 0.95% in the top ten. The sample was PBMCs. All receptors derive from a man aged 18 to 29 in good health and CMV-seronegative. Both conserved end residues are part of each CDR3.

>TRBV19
CASSHRGGTEAFF
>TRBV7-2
CASSSYTSGSKYEQFF
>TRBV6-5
CASSRGGGNQPQHF
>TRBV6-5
CASSRTGSDYGYTF
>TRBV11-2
CASSSLAAYNEQFF
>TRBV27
CASSLIPSGTPNEKLFF
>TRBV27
CATSMRLAWDTDTQYF
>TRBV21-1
CTSSADRILKSNQPQHF
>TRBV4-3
CASSQRNSGQETQYF
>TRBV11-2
CASSLGLAAYNEQFF
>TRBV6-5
CASSYSQGATTPQHF
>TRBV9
CASSTSGTGFAEAFF
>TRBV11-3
CASSLPGGTQYF
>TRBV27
CASSPDSDEQYF
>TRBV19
CASSIDLLETQYF
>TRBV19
CASSMIAGVNNEQFF
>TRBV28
CASSRTSGTQETQYF
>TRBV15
CATSRRPQTFQETQYF
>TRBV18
CASSPSGTTYEQYF
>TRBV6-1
CASSAEAGTGTETQYF
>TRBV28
CASSLPPDTIYF
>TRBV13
CASSSRGTGDTEAFF
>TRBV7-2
CASSFAAGPAYNEQFF
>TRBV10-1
CASSESTAGTTDTQYF
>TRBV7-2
CASSPGTIPHEQYF
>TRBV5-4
CASTRTGVPEAFF
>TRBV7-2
CASSRLVAGGPERDTQYF
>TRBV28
CASSYPLSGQESATNEKLFF